Listed here are 28 T cell receptor beta chains from one sample, sequenced in a study of T cell repertoires in cytomegalovirus infection. TCRdb redid the calling of the reads with MiXCR, one entry per CDR3 protein. This sample yields hundreds of thousands of distinct CDR3 sequences, of which about 9.2% are seen a single time; over 2.5% belongs to the top ten. Sequencing was done on a sample of PBMCs. Receptors were obtained from a human donor in good health (CMV status not recorded). Some clones in this sample may be carry-over from other donors' samples.

Comments on this clonotype: A much larger clone lies a single base off, so this may be a read error. The rearrangement joins TRBV29-1 to TRBJ1-2; D might be TRBD1 (6 bases). Germline V gene lookup returns CDR1 SQVTM and CDR2 ANQGSEA. The CDR3 loop spans 14 amino acids. CDR3 DNA sequence: TGCGGCGTTGAGGATACAGGGAAATCCTATGGCTACACCTTC. It specifies CGVEDTGKSYGYTF.

This clonotype was observed a handful of times. This CDR3 is CASSQAWRGATDTQYF. CDR3 nucleotide sequence: TGCGCCAGCAGTCAGGCCTGGCGGGGGGCCACAGATACGCAGTATTTT. The chain recombines TRBV23-1 with TRBJ2-3, with TRBD2 matching over 8 bases. TRBV23-1 carries the ORF label, with uncertain function. The V segment lost 3 bases and the J segment 2 bases; nucleotides outside the gene matches: 7. There are 16 residues in the CDR3.

This clonotype has only a few counts. This may stem from a read error, because a much larger clone lies one nucleotide away. The chain has TRBV2 and TRBJ2-2; D is perhaps TRBD2 (5 bases). Germline V gives CDR1 SNHLY, CDR2 FYNNEI. The CDR3 runs to 13 residues. Written as DNA, the CDR3 is TGTGCCAGCAGTTCCGAGAGGACCGGGGAGATGTTTTTT. Amino acids: CASSSERTGEMFF.

The V call is TRBV7-9, the J call TRBJ2-5, with 7 positions matching TRBD2. The CDR3 is 15 amino acids. The V segment lost 3 bases and the J segment 5 bases; nucleotides outside the gene matches: 9. CDR1 and CDR2 from the germline V gene are SEHNR and FQNEAQ (reference sequence). The CDR3 loop reads CASSLRTGGGETQYF. The CDR3 DNA reads TGTGCCAGCAGCTTGAGGACGGGGGGAGGTGAGACCCAGTACTTC.

This clonotype was observed at least ten times. The chain uses TRBV19 and TRBJ2-7, with D tentatively TRBD1 (5 bases). This CDR3 has 12 residues. Germline V gene sequence: CDR1 LNHDA, CDR2 SQIVND (reference sequence). V gave up 4 bases and J gave up 12 bases, with 16 bases separating them. The CDR3: CASSNRQLDRYF. Written as DNA, the CDR3 is TGTGCCAGTAGTAACCGACAGCTCGATCGGTACTTC.

In its sample, this clonotype was seen many times. The chain carries TRBV29-1 and TRBJ1-2; D unresolved. Germline V gene sequence: CDR1 SQVTM, CDR2 ANQGSEA. V lost 7 bases and J lost 2, with 14 bases in between. The CDR3 spans 13 residues. This chain's CDR3 is CSAATSLNYGYTF. In DNA form, the CDR3 reads TGCAGCGCCGCGACGAGTCTAAACTATGGCTACACCTTC.

Many counts were recorded for this clonotype. The V and J genes are TRBV28 and TRBJ2-3; D possibly corresponds to TRBD1 (6 bases). V gave up 3 bases and J gave up 2 bases, with 24 bases separating them. This CDR3 is 19 amino acids long. Germline values: CDR1 MDHEN, CDR2 SYDVKM. This chain's CDR3 is CASSFGALWTETTTDTQYF. CDR3 nucleotide sequence: TGTGCCAGCAGTTTTGGGGCCCTCTGGACAGAAACTACCACAGATACGCAGTATTTT.

This clonotype was observed a handful of times. V usage is TRBV7-9 and J usage is TRBJ2-5; TRBD2 might be the D (6 bases). V dropped 4 bases and J dropped 2 bases, with 14 bases sitting between them. Germline CDR1 is SEHNR and CDR2 is FQNEAQ (reference sequence). The CDR3 sequence is 15 residues long. CDR3 sequence: CASSSRRAAQETQYF. In DNA form, the CDR3 reads TGTGCCAGCAGCTCCAGGAGGGCAGCTCAAGAGACCCAGTACTTC.

The CDR3 reads CAGRRPTGELFF. In DNA form, the CDR3 reads TGTGCCGGGCGACGACCCACCGGGGAGCTGTTTTTT. The chain joins TRBV6-2 or TRBV6-3 to TRBJ2-2, with D hard to call. The CDR3 has 12 amino acids. Trimming took 11 bases from V and 4 from J, leaving 11 bases between them. The V gene's germline CDR1 is MNHEY and CDR2 SVGEGT.

This clonotype showed up many times. The chain has TRBV12-3 or TRBV12-4 and TRBJ2-2, with D tentatively TRBD1 or TRBD2 (5 bases each). Trimming shortened V by 2 bases and J by 7 bases, and 14 bases separated the two germline ends. CDR3 length: 15 amino acids. Written as DNA, the CDR3 is TGTGCCAGCAGTTTAAAGGGACGCCGGGTCGGGGAGCTGTTTTTT. This translates into CASSLKGRRVGELFF.

Comments on this clonotype: Being one base from a much bigger clone, this may be a read error. This chain links TRBV10-3 with TRBJ2-2; TRBD1 aligns across 7 bases. The CDR3 has 16 residues. Germline assignment: CDR1 ENHRY and CDR2 SYGVKD. Written as DNA, the CDR3 is TGTGCCATCCTACGAACCGGGACAGTGAACACCGGGGATCTGTTTTTT. Encoded protein: CAILRTGTVNTGDLFF.

This clonotype has ten or more counts. The chain combines TRBV28 with TRBJ2-1; TRBD1 is a possible D gene (5 bases). Trimming left V 6 bases short and J 1 base short, with 13 bases between. This CDR3 contains 15 residues. Germline V lookup: CDR1 MDHEN, CDR2 SYDVKM. The chain's CDR3 is CASSLPTVSYNEQFF. CDR3 sequence (DNA): TGTGCCAGCAGCCTCCCGACAGTTTCCTACAATGAGCAGTTCTTC.

This clonotype has ten or more counts. The V call is TRBV19, the J call TRBJ2-1; D is ambiguous. Germline assignment: CDR1 LNHDA and CDR2 SQIVND (reference sequence). The CDR3 has 14 residues. Trimming shortened V by 4 bases and J by 4 bases, and 11 bases separated the two germline ends. CDR3 DNA sequence: TGTGCCAGTAGTACATCCGGACCATACAATGAGCAGTTCTTC. It specifies CASSTSGPYNEQFF. The whole variable domain, remainder taken from reference TRBV19 and TRBJ2-1, is DGGITQSPKYLFRKEGQNVTLSCEQNLNHDAMYWYRQDPGQGLRLIYYSQIVNDFQKGDIAEGYSVSREKKESFPLTVTSAQKNPTAFYLCASSTSGPYNEQFFGPGTRLTVL.

Many counts were recorded for this clonotype. V usage is TRBV6-6 and J usage is TRBJ2-2, with a possible D match to TRBD1 (5 bases). Trimming removed 5 bases at V and 4 bases at J, with 11 bases between. The CDR3 loop spans 14 amino acids. Germline V gives CDR1 MNHNY, CDR2 SVGAGI (reference sequence). CDR3 DNA: TGTGCCAGCAGTCGACAGACTGGCACCGGGGAGCTGTTTTTT. It specifies CASSRQTGTGELFF.

In its sample, this clonotype was seen many times. CDR3 sequence: CASSQNLNNRARGYTF. Written as DNA, the CDR3 is TGCGCCAGCAGCCAAAACCTTAACAATCGAGCGAGAGGCTACACCTTC. The gene calls are TRBV4-3 and TRBJ1-2; D gene ambiguous. CDR3 size: 16 residues. Per germline, CDR1 LGHNA and CDR2 YSLEER. V was clipped by 2 bases and J by 8 bases, with 21 bases between them.

This clonotype was seen many times. The DNA for the CDR3 is TGTGCCAGCAAAACGGGGGGGCGGTACGAGCAGTACGTC. The encoded protein is CASKTGGRYEQYV. This chain joins TRBV28 and TRBJ2-7; the match to TRBD2 covers 8 bases. Germline CDR1 and CDR2: MDHEN and SYDVKM. J was trimmed by 4 bases and V by 7 bases; bases with no gene match: 6. There are 13 residues in the CDR3.

This clonotype came up many times. The J gene is TRBJ2-4, the V gene TRBV7-9, with D possibly TRBD1 on 6 matching bases. The CDR3 loop spans 16 amino acids. In germline, CDR1 is SEHNR, CDR2 FQNEAQ (reference sequence). V was clipped by 6 bases and J by 4 bases, with 19 bases between them. The CDR3 region has the DNA TGTGCCAGCAGTTCAAGGGCCGGGACATGGAAAAACATTCAGTACTTC. This codes for CASSSRAGTWKNIQYF. Variable domain in full (rest from reference TRBV7-9 and TRBJ2-4): DTGVSQNPRHKITKRGQNVTFRCDPISEHNRLYWYRQTLGQGPEFLTYFQNEAQLEKSRLLSDRFSAERPKGSFSTLEIQRTEQGDSAMYLCASSSRAGTWKNIQYFGAGTRLSVL.

The chain links TRBV10-3 to TRBJ2-7, with D hard to call. Germline CDR1 ENHRY, CDR2 SYGVKD. The CDR3 spans 11 residues. The V and J ends lost 7 bases and 11 bases respectively, with 15 bases between them. CDR3: CAIKLTDTEYF. CDR3 nucleotides: TGTGCCATCAAACTGACGGATACAGAGTACTTC.

The sample holds a few counts of this clonotype. The chain is built from TRBV19 and TRBJ1-4, with D hard to call. Germline V gene sequence: CDR1 LNHDA, CDR2 SQIVND (reference sequence). The CDR3 totals 13 residues. V shed 5 bases and J shed 11 bases, with 15 bases lying between them. CDR3 coding DNA: TGTGCCAGTAGTTGGGCAAAAGCGGAGAAACTGTTTTTT. It codes for CASSWAKAEKLFF.

There are many counts of this clonotype. The rearrangement uses TRBV15 and TRBJ2-1; 12 bases are shared with TRBD2. Germline trimming cut 4 bases from V and 6 bases from J; bases unmatched to any gene: 4. This CDR3 is built from 15 residues. CDR1 LNHNV and CDR2 YYDKDF come from the germline V gene (reference sequence). The CDR3 region is CATSKGLAGSNEQFF. As DNA, the CDR3 is TGTGCCACCAGCAAGGGACTAGCGGGTAGCAATGAGCAGTTCTTC.

Ten or more counts support this clonotype. V is TRBV5-1 and J is TRBJ2-7; D remains ambiguous. V lost 5 bases and J 3 bases, leaving 12 bases between the germline ends. This CDR3 is built from 13 residues. Germline V gene lookup returns CDR1 SGHRS and CDR2 YFSETQ. The chain's CDR3 is CASRRGSNYEQYF. The CDR3 nucleotides read TGCGCCAGCAGACGAGGATCTAACTACGAGCAGTACTTC. Using reference TRBV5-1 and TRBJ2-7 for the parts outside the CDR3, the full variable domain is KAGVTQTPRYLIKTRGQQVTLSCSPISGHRSVSWYQQTPGQGLQFLFEYFSETQRNKGNFPGRFSGRQFSNSRSEMNVSTLELGDSALYLCASRRGSNYEQYFGPGTRLTVT.

This clonotype was seen at least ten times. The chain joins TRBV11-1 to TRBJ2-5, with TRBD2 as a possible D gene (5 bases). Germline-derived CDR1 and CDR2 are SGHAT and FQDESV (reference sequence). This CDR3 spans 14 amino acids. The V gene lost 5 bases and the J gene lost 5 bases, with 15 bases spanning the gap. DNA of the CDR3: TGTGCCAGCAGCGGAAGCGGTGGCAGGGAGACCCAGTACTTC. Translation: CASSGSGGRETQYF.

This clonotype turned up a few times. This sequence joins TRBV6-2 or TRBV6-3 and TRBJ1-1; TRBD1 matches 8 bases. V dropped 6 bases and J dropped 3; count of bases not matched to a gene: 6. The CDR3 is made up of 14 amino acids. Germline V gene data show CDR1 as MNHEY and CDR2 as SVGEGT. The CDR3 here is CASSQDRGYTEAFF. The CDR3 region has the DNA TGTGCCAGCAGCCAAGACAGGGGTTACACTGAAGCTTTCTTT.

The CDR3 sequence is CASSQGSQGYNSPLHF. The CDR3, as DNA: TGTGCCAGCAGCCAAGGCAGCCAGGGCTATAATTCACCCCTCCACTTT. The chain recombines TRBV3-1 with TRBJ1-6, with D possibly matching TRBD1 (5 bases). CDR3 length: 16 residues. V lost 1 base and J lost 3, with 10 bases in between. CDR1 LGHDT and CDR2 YNNKEL come from the germline V gene (reference sequence).

The rearrangement links TRBV28 to TRBJ2-7; perhaps TRBD2 as D (5 bases). CDR3 length equals 13 residues. With 5 bases removed from V and 9 bases from J, the gap between germline ends came to 17 bases. Germline values: CDR1 MDHEN, CDR2 SYDVKM. The CDR3 DNA sequence: TGTGCCAGCAGTGACGAGTTGGGAGCAGGGCAGTACGTC. Translated: CASSDELGAGQYV.

The sample holds a few counts of this clonotype. The chain has TRBV28 and TRBJ2-7; TRBD1 might be the D (5 bases). Germline CDR1 and CDR2: MDHEN and SYDVKM. The CDR3 has 14 residues. V shed 8 bases and J shed 6 bases, with 20 bases lying between them. In nucleotides, the CDR3 is TGTGCCAGCTACAAAAGCCCGATTGGGGCCGAGCAGTACGTC. Translated, it gives CASYKSPIGAEQYV.

Of note for this clonotype: This may be a read error: a much more frequent sequence differs by one nucleotide. V and J are TRBV7-9 and TRBJ1-1; D not resolved. V lost 6 bases, J lost 0 bases, and 14 bases lay in between. CDR3 length equals 15 residues. The germline V gene has CDR1 SEHNR and CDR2 FQNEAQ (reference sequence). CDR3 coding DNA: TGTGCCAGCAGTTTAAGTACCTTAATGAACACTGAAGCTTTCTTT. It codes for CASSLSTLMNTEAFF.

A word on this clonotype: A read error may be the cause here, since a much bigger clone is one base away. The V gene is TRBV6-2 or TRBV6-3, the J gene TRBJ2-5; possibly TRBD2 for D (7 bases). Trimming took 5 bases from V and 6 from J, leaving 19 bases between them. The CDR3 is 15 amino acids. Germline CDR1 is MNHEY and CDR2 is SVGEGT. The CDR3 loop reads CASSKAGAAQKTQYF. The CDR3 DNA reads TGTGCCAGCAGTAAGGCGGGGGCTGCACAAAAGACCCAGTACTTC.